This T cell receptor (beta chain) derives from a study of blood T cell repertoires in COVID-19. Across the study: The United States, Italy and Spain were the sources of the acute and convalescent COVID-19 samples. Sources were T cells, B-cell-depleted T cells, or PBMCs; the material itself was cDNA or gDNA.

In the authors' workflow: Estimation of nucleated cell counts was performed using reference gene primer amplification. Clones were sequenced by immunoSEQ multiplex PCR, and TCRdb holds only the in-frame ones, with some missing. The DNA gave D and trimming, while V, J and clone size come from that table. The sample records about 100,000 clones, about 83% being singletons. This CDR3 region has 16 residues. The germline V and J ends were trimmed by 10 bases and 0 bases, with 18 bases remaining between them. Germline CDR1 and CDR2: WNHNN and SYGVQD (reference sequence). The sample taken for sequencing was peripheral blood. V and J are TRBV10-1 and TRBJ1-4, with D maybe TRBD1 (6 bases). The TCR was taken from a man in his forties with active or convalescent COVID-19. The CDR3 nucleotides are TGCGCCACCGCCGGGACAAGACAAGCAACTAATGAAAAACTGTTTTTT. Translation: CATAGTRQATNEKLFF.